This T cell receptor (beta chain) was profiled in a study of blood T cell repertoires in COVID-19. The method was immunoSEQ multiplex PCR; TCRdb's version includes in-frame clones alone and lacks a portion of them. The sample records about 670,000 clones, more than 80% being singletons. This clone turned up a few times. The CDR3 has 15 residues. Trimming stripped 6 bases from V and 1 base from J, with 14 bases between. Germline CDR1 reads MNHEY; CDR2 reads SVGAGI. The chain uses TRBV6-5 and TRBJ2-3, with D possibly being TRBD1 (5 bases). The source is a woman younger than 35 with acute or convalescent COVID-19. Sequencing was performed on peripheral blood. The CDR3 loop reads CASSYQGFGTDTQYF. In DNA form, the CDR3 reads TGTGCCAGCAGCTATCAGGGTTTCGGCACAGATACGCAGTATTTT.